This T cell receptor beta chain was captured by sequencing in a study of blood T cells in healthy people across ages. The V gene lost 0 bases and the J gene lost 4 bases, with 16 bases spanning the gap. The CDR3 extends over 17 amino acids. The V gene's germline CDR1 is LGHNA and CDR2 YSLEER. Through a sample-barcoded 5' primer and a J-beta primer mix, a second PCR was run for 7 to 11 cycles. Each CDR3 protein gets one entry after TCRdb re-called the 5' RACE reads with MiXCR. The sample yields 1.4 million or so distinct CDR3 sequences, 35% to 45% seen once. This clonotype has only a few counts. This clonotype was sampled from a woman younger than 35 in good health. Sequenced sample: blood. The gene calls are TRBV4-3 and TRBJ2-1; a weak D match, TRBD2 (6 bases). CDR3: CASSQDRGDLSYNEQFF. The CDR3 nucleotides read TGCGCCAGCAGCCAAGATCGTGGGGACTTGTCGTACAATGAGCAGTTCTTC.